These T cell receptor beta chains were read from a single sample in a study of cytomegalovirus exposure and HLA in healthy donors. The assay was immunoSEQ multiplex PCR, and TCRdb's table has in-frame clones only and misses some. This sample's clone table lists 95,000 to 150,000 clones. The sequenced sample consisted of PBMCs. The origin of the receptors is a man aged 18 to 30 in good health and CMV-seronegative. CDR3s include the opening cysteine and the closing phenylalanine or tryptophan. Fields, in order: V gene, D gene, J gene, CDR3 length, CDR3 DNA, CDR3 protein. A D gene is named only where the DNA matches it firmly.

V: TRBV7-2
D: -
J: TRBJ2-7
length: 14
DNA: TGTGCCAGCAGCTCCGTGCCCCAGTCCTACGAGCAGTACTTC
CDR3: CASSSVPQSYEQYF

V: TRBV7-6
D: TRBD2
J: TRBJ2-7
length: 15
DNA: TGTGCCAGCAGCTTAGGGGCGGGAGGGCCATCCGAGCAGTACTTC
CDR3: CASSLGAGGPSEQYF

V: TRBV28
D: -
J: TRBJ2-7
length: 14
DNA: TGTGCCAGCAGTTTATCCAGGGCCTACTACGAGCAGTACTTC
CDR3: CASSLSRAYYEQYF

V: TRBV5-1
D: -
J: TRBJ1-6
length: 14
DNA: TGCGCCAGCAGCTTGATGTCCCAAAATTCACCCCTCCACTTT
CDR3: CASSLMSQNSPLHF

V: TRBV30
D: -
J: TRBJ1-1
length: 14
DNA: TGTGCCTGGAAAACGGGGGAGTTGAAGGCTGAAGCTTTCTTT
CDR3: CAWKTGELKAEAFF

V: TRBV5-1
D: TRBD2
J: TRBJ2-2
length: 16
DNA: TGCGCCAGCAGCTTGGCTGGCGGGGGGAACACCGGGGAGCTGTTTTTT
CDR3: CASSLAGGGNTGELFF

V: TRBV29-1
D: -
J: TRBJ2-5
length: 13
DNA: TGCAGCGTTGGTGGGACTTTCCAAGAGACCCAGTACTTC
CDR3: CSVGGTFQETQYF

V: TRBV29-1
D: -
J: TRBJ2-1
length: 13
DNA: TGCAGCGTTACCTCAGGGGGGCTCAATGAGCAGTTCTTC
CDR3: CSVTSGGLNEQFF

V: TRBV10-2
D: -
J: TRBJ2-7
length: 15
DNA: TGCGCCAGCAGTCTAGGGGACACCCCCAGGAACGAGCAGTACTTC
CDR3: CASSLGDTPRNEQYF

V: TRBV28
D: TRBD2
J: TRBJ2-7
length: 15
DNA: TGTGCCAGCAGTTCTCCTAGCGGGTTTTCCTACGAGCAGTACTTC
CDR3: CASSSPSGFSYEQYF

V: TRBV5-1
D: -
J: TRBJ2-2
length: 14
DNA: TGCGCCAGCAGCCCTTCTCTTAACACCGGGGAGCTGTTTTTT
CDR3: CASSPSLNTGELFF

V: TRBV21-1
D: -
J: TRBJ1-2
length: 15
DNA: TGTGCCAGCAGCAAAGCGCCGGAGGCAGGGGATGGCTACACCTTC
CDR3: CASSKAPEAGDGYTF

V: TRBV2
D: TRBD2
J: TRBJ2-3
length: 15
DNA: TGTGCCAGCAGTGCCCTAGCGGGGGGGCCAGATACGCAGTATTTT
CDR3: CASSALAGGPDTQYF

V: TRBV9
D: -
J: TRBJ1-1
length: 13
DNA: TGTGCCAGCAGCGCGCACATGAACACTGAAGCTTTCTTT
CDR3: CASSAHMNTEAFF

V: TRBV4-1
D: TRBD1
J: TRBJ2-5
length: 14
DNA: TGCGCCAGCAGCCACCCGGGACAGGGAGAGACCCAGTACTTC
CDR3: CASSHPGQGETQYF

V: TRBV9
D: TRBD2
J: TRBJ2-1
length: 15
DNA: TGTGCCAGCAGCGAAGCGGGGGGGTTATCAAATGAGCAGTTCTTC
CDR3: CASSEAGGLSNEQFF

V: TRBV9
D: -
J: TRBJ2-3
length: 14
DNA: TGTGCCAGCAGCGTAGACCTAGCAGGAGATACGCAGTATTTT
CDR3: CASSVDLAGDTQYF

V: TRBV2
D: -
J: TRBJ2-5
length: 11
DNA: TGTGCCAGCAGTGTTAGAGAGACCCAGTACTTC
CDR3: CASSVRETQYF